This T cell receptor (beta chain) was recovered during a study of blood T cell repertoires in COVID-19. Assay: immunoSEQ multiplex PCR; the TCRdb copy retains only in-frame clones and omits some. This sample has 150,000 to 180,000 clones, with approximately 80% found just once. J was trimmed by 5 bases and V by 1 base; bases with no gene match: 5. Germline V CDR1 and CDR2: SEHNR, FQNEAQ (reference sequence). The CDR3 is 14 residues long. Sequenced input: peripheral blood. The chain employs TRBV7-9 and TRBJ2-7; TRBD2 aligns across 7 bases. The clonotype was recovered from a woman aged 45-60 years with acute or convalescent COVID-19. The CDR3 nucleotides read TGTGCCAGCAGCTTAGGCGGGAGTCTCAACGAGCAGTACTTC. Translated, it gives CASSLGGSLNEQYF.